This note documents a single TCR beta chain sequence. The PCR employed 60 Vbeta primers together with 13 Jbeta primers. In the authors' methods: There were about 88 million unique TCR beta chains by a later count, and 10 million to 12 million of them were shared. Method: immunoSEQ multiplex PCR; TCRdb's copy keeps in-frame clones and lacks some. The V and J calls and clone size come from that table; D and trimming were worked out from the DNA. The table includes about 100,000 clones, around two thirds detected once. The CDR3 totals 12 residues. Trimming took 7 bases from V and 6 from J, leaving 10 bases between them. Germline V gene sequence: CDR1 SNHLY, CDR2 FYNNEI. These data are taken from a study of cytomegalovirus exposure and HLA in healthy donors.

The rearrangement links TRBV2 to TRBJ1-5; D not resolved. Sequenced: PBMCs. The TCR comes from a man aged 45-65 years in good health and CMV-seropositive. The CDR3, as DNA: TGTGCCAGCAACACAGAACCTCAGCCCCAGCATTTT. It is translated as CASNTEPQPQHF.